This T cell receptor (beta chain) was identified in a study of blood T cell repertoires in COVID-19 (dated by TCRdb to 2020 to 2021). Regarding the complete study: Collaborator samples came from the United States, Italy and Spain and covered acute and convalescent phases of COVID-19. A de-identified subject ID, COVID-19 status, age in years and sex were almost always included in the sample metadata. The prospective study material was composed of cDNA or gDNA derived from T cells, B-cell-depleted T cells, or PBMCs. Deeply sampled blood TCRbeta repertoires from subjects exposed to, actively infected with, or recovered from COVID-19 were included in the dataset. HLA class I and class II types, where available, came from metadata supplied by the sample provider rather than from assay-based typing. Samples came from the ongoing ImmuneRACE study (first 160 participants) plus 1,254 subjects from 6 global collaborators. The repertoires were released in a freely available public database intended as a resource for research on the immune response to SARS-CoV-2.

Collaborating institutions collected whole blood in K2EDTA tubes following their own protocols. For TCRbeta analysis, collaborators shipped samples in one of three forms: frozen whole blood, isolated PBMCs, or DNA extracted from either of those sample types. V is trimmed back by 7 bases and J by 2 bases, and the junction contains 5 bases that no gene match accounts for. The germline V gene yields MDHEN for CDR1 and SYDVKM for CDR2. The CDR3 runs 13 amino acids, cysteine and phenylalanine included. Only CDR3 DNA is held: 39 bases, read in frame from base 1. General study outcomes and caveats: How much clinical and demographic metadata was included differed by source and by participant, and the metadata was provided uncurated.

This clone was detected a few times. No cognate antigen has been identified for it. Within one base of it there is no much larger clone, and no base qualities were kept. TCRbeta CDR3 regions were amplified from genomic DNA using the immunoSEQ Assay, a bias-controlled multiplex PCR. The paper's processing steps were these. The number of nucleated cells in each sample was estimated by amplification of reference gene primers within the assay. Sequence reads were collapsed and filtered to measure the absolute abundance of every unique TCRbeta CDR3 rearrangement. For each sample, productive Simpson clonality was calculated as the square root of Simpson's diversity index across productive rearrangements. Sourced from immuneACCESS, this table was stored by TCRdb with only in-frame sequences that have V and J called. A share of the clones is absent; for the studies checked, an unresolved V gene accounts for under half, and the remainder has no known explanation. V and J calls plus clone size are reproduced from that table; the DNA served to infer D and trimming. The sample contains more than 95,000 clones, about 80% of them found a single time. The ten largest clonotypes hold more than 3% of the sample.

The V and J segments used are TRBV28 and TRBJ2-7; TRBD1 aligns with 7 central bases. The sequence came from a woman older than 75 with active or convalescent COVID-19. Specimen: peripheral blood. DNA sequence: TGTGCCAGCACTAAGGGACAGACCTACGAGCAGTACTTC. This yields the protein CASTKGQTYEQYF. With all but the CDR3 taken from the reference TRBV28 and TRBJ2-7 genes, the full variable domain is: DVKVTQSSRYLVKRTGEKVFLECVQDMDHENMFWYRQDPGLGLRLIYFSYDVKMKEKGDIPEGYSVSREKKERFSLILESASTNQTSMYLCASTKGQTYEQYFGPGTRLTVT.